This T cell receptor beta chain emerged from a study of blood T cell repertoires in COVID-19. The overall study: Collection of acute and convalescent COVID-19 samples took place in the United States, Italy and Spain.

Per the study methods: Estimation of nucleated cell counts relied on the amplification of reference gene primers. Clones were read by immunoSEQ multiplex PCR, and TCRdb kept only the in-frame ones, dropping some. The DNA was the basis for D and trimming; V, J and clone size are from that table. The top ten clones hold 4.8% of a sample with 200,000 to 250,000 clones, 80% to 90% of them seen once. People in the exposed group encountered a COVID-19 case within 2 weeks before entering the study. V shed 1 base, J shed 3 bases, and the junction held 4 bases outside the gene matches. This CDR3 is 15 amino acids long. Germline V lookup: CDR1 GTSNPN, CDR2 SVGIG (reference sequence). This clone has more than one count but fewer than ten.

The clonotype originates from a woman aged 50 to 60 who had been exposed to COVID-19. The chain employs TRBV30 and TRBJ2-3; the match to TRBD1 covers 10 bases. The sequenced sample consisted of PBMCs or T cells enriched from blood (not recorded which). CDR3 in DNA: TGTGCCTGGAGTGGACAGGGGGCTCGGACAGATACGCAGTATTTT. Protein product: CAWSGQGARTDTQYF.